This T cell receptor (beta chain) appears in the sequencing data of a study of blood T cell repertoires in COVID-19. At the level of the study: Collection of acute and convalescent COVID-19 samples took place in the United States, Italy and Spain. PBMCs, B-cell-depleted T cells, or T cells were the source of the cDNA or gDNA that made up the material.

The CDR3 has 11 amino acids. Germline V gives CDR1 MDHEN, CDR2 SYDVKM. In the authors' methods: It was from reference gene primer amplification that nucleated cell counts were estimated. The method was immunoSEQ multiplex PCR; TCRdb's version includes in-frame clones alone and lacks a portion of them. V and J calls plus clone size are reproduced from that table; the DNA served to infer D and trimming. The profile covers 150,000 to 200,000 clones, with approximately 78% appearing a single time and about a tenth taken by the ten largest. Sequenced material: peripheral blood. The J gene is TRBJ1-1, the V gene TRBV28, with a tentative D call TRBD1 (6 bases). The clonotype comes from a human donor in a cohort sampled during active COVID-19. The CDR3 loop is CAVTGFTEAFF. The CDR3 DNA reads as TGTGCTGTTACAGGGTTCACTGAAGCTTTCTTT.